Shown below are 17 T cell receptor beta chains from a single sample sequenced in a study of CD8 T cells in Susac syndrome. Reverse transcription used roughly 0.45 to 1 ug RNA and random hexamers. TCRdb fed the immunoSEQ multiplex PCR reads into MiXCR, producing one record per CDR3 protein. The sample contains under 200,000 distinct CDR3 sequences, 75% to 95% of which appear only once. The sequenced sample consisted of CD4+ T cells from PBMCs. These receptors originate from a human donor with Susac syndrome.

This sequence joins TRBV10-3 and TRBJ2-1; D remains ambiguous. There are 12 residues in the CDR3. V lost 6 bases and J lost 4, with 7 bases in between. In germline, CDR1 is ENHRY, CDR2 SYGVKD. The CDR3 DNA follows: TGTGCCATCAGAGGCAGATACAATGAGCAGTTCTTC. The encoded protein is CAIRGRYNEQFF.

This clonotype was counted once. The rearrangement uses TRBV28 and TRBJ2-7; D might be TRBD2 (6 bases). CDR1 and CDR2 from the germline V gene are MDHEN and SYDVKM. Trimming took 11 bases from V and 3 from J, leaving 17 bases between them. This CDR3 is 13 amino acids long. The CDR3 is CAGGVTSNYEQYF. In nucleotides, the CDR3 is TGTGCCGGCGGGGTTACATCGAACTACGAGCAGTACTTC.

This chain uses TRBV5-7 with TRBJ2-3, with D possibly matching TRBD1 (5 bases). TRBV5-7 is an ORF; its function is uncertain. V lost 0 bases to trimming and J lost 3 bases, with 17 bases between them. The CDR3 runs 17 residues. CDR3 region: CASSLEVPGPTTDTQYF. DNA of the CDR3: TGTGCCAGCAGCTTGGAGGTCCCAGGGCCCACGACAGATACGCAGTATTTT.

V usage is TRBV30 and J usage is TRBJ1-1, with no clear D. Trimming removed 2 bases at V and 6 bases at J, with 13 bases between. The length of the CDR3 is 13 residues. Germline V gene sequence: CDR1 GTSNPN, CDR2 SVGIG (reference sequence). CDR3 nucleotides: TGTGCCTGGAGTAAGGGCGGTTACGCTGAAGCTTTCTTT. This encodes CAWSKGGYAEAFF.

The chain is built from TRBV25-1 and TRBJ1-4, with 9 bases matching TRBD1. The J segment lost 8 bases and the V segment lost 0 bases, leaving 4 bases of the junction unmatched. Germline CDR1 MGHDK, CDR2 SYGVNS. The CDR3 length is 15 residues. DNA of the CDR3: TGTGCCAGCAGTGAATATAGAGGACAGGGGGAAAAACTGTTTTTT. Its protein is CASSEYRGQGEKLFF.

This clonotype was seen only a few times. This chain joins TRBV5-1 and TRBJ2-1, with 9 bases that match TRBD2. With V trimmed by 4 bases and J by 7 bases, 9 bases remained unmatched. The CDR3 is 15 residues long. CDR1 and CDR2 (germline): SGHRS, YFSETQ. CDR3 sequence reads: CASSPREGLSNEQFF. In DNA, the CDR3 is TGCGCCAGCAGCCCGCGGGAGGGCCTGAGTAATGAGCAGTTCTTC.

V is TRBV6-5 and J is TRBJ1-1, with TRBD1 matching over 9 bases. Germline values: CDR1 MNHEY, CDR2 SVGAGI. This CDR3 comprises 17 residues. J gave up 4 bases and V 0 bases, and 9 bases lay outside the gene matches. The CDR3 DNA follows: TGTGCCAGCAGTTACTCTCGGGACAGGGTCTATAGCACTGAAGCTTTCTTT. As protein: CASSYSRDRVYSTEAFF.

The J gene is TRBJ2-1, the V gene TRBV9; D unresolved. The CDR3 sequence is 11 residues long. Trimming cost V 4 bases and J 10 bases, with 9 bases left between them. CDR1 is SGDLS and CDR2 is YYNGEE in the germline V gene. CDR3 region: CASSRDGEQFF. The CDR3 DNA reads TGTGCCAGCAGCCGAGACGGGGAGCAGTTCTTC.

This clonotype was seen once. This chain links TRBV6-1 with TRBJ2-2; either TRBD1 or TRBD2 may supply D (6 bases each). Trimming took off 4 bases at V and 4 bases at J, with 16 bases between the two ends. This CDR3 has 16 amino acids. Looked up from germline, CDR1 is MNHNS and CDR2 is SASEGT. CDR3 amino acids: CASSGIWGAGTGELFF. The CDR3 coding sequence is TGTGCCAGCAGTGGAATATGGGGGGCTGGCACCGGGGAGCTGTTTTTT.

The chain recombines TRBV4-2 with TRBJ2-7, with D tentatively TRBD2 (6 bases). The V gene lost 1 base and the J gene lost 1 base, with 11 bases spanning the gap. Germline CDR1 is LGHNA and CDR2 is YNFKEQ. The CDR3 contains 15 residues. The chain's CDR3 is CASSQGNSGSYEQYF. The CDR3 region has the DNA TGTGCCAGCAGCCAAGGAAATAGCGGTTCCTACGAGCAGTACTTC.

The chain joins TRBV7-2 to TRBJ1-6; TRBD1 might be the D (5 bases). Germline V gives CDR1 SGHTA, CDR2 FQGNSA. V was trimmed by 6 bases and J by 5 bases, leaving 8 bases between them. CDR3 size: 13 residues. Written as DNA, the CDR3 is TGTGCCAGCAGGGCAGGGAATAATTCACCCCTCCACTTT. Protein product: CASRAGNNSPLHF.

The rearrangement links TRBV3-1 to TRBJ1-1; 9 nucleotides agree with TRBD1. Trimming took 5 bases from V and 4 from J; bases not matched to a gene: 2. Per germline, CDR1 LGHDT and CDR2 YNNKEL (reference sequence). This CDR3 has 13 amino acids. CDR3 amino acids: CASSGQGFTEAFF. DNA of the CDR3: TGTGCCAGCAGCGGACAGGGGTTCACTGAAGCTTTCTTT.

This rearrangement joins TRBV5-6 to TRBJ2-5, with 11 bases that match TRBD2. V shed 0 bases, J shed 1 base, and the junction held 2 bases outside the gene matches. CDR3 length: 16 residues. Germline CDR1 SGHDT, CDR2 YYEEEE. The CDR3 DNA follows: TGTGCCAGCAGCTTGGTTGGGACTAGCGGCCAAGAGACCCAGTACTTC. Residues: CASSLVGTSGQETQYF.

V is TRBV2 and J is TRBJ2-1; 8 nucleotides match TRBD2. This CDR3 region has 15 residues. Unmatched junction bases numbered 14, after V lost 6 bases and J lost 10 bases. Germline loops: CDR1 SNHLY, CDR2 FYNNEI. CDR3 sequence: CASSPRPGLDLEQFF. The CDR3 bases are TGTGCCAGCAGCCCCAGACCGGGACTAGACTTGGAGCAGTTCTTC.

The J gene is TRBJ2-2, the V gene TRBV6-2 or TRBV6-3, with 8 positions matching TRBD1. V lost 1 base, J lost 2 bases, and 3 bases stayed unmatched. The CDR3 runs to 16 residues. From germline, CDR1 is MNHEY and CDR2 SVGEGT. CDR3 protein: CASSYFGQGNTGELFF. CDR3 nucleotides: TGTGCCAGCAGTTACTTTGGACAGGGAAACACCGGGGAGCTGTTTTTT.

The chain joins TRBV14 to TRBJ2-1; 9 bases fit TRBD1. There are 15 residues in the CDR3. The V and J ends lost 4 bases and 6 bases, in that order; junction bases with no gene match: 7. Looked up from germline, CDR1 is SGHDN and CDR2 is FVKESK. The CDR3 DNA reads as TGTGCCAGCAGCCCGCACAGGGGGCGAACCAATGAGCAGTTCTTC. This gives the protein CASSPHRGRTNEQFF.

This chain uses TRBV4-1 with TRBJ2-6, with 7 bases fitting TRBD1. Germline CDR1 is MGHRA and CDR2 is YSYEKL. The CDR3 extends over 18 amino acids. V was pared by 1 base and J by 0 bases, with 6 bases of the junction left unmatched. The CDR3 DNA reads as TGCGCCAGCAGCCAAGGTAGACAGGGACGCTCTGGGGCCAACGTCCTGACTTTC. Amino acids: CASSQGRQGRSGANVLTF.